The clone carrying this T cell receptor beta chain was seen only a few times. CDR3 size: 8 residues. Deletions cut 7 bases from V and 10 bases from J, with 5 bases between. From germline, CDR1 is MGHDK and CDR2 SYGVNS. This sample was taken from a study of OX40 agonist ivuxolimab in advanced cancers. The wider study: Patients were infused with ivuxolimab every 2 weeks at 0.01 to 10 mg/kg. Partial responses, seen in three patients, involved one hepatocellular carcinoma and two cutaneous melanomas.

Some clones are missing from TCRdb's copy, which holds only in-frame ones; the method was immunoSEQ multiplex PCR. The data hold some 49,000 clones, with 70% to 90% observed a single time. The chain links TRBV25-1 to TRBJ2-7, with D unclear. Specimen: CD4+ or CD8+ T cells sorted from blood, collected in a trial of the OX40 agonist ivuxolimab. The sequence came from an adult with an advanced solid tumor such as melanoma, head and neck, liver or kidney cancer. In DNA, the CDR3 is TGTGCCAGCACGCAACAGTACTTC. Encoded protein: CASTQQYF.